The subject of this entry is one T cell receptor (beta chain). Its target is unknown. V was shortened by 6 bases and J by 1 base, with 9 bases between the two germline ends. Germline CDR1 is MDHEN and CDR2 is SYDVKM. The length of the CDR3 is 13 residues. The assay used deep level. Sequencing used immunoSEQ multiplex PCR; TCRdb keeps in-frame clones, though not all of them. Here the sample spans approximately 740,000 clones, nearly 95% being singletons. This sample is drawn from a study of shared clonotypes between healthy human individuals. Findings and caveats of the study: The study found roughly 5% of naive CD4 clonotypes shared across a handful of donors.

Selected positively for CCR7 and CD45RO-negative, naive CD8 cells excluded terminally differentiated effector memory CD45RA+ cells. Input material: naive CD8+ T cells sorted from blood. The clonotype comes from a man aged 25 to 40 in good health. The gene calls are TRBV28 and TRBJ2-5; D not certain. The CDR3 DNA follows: TGTGCCAGCAGGGATTGGTCCCAAGAGACCCAGTACTTC. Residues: CASRDWSQETQYF. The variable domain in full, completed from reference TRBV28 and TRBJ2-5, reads DVKVTQSSRYLVKRTGEKVFLECVQDMDHENMFWYRQDPGLGLRLIYFSYDVKMKEKGDIPEGYSVSREKKERFSLILESASTNQTSMYLCASRDWSQETQYFGPGTRLLVL.